The 2 T cell receptor beta chains in this list originate from one sample, sequenced in a study of neurological immune-mediated disorders. Time point meaning: longitudinal time-point 1 (baseline). TCRdb redid the calling of the 5' RACE reads with MiXCR, one entry per CDR3 protein. The data show about 49,000 distinct CDR3 sequences, 10% seen once. Input material: PBMCs. The source is a woman aged 35 to 49 in good health.

This clonotype was observed many times. The chain combines TRBV29-1 with TRBJ2-7, with 9 bases that match TRBD1. V lost 5 bases, J lost 4 bases, and 18 bases stayed unmatched. Germline CDR1 SQVTM, CDR2 ANQGSEA. This CDR3 spans 17 amino acids. The CDR3: CSVWDYSSRDREYEQYF. Written as DNA, the CDR3 is TGCAGCGTTTGGGATTACTCGAGCCGGGACAGGGAGTACGAGCAGTACTTC.

This clonotype has at least ten counts. This chain connects TRBV7-7 to TRBJ2-7; D uncertain. Germline CDR1 SSHAT, CDR2 FNYEAQ (reference sequence). The CDR3 spans 12 residues. V dropped 5 bases and J dropped 2 bases, with 7 bases sitting between them. The CDR3, as DNA: TGTGCCAGCAGCGGTACCACCTACGAGCAGTACTTC. It translates to CASSGTTYEQYF.